This TCR beta chain is drawn from a study of T cell clonality in common variable immunodeficiency. Study-level findings and limits: Authors noted CVID clonality's cause needs subpopulation repertoire sequencing. Reportedly, TCR beta sequences from common variable immunodeficiency showed fewer deletions and N-nucleotide insertions. Links between repertoire features and CVID complications were heterogeneity-limited.

There are many counts of this clone. The antigen is undetermined. Produced via immunoSEQ multiplex PCR; TCRdb's table is partial and in-frame only. Sampling found 50,000 to 60,000 clones, none seen once. Patients and controls were mostly of Caucasian heritage. This sequence was found in a person aged 18 to 69 in good health. The sample comprised peripheral blood mononuclear cells.

The sequenced part of the CDR3 DNA is TGCGCCAGCAGCCCCGGTGTAAGCAGGGACTCCTACGAG. This encodes CASSPGVSRDSYE. The full CDR3 protein is CASSPGVSRDSYEQYF. This rearrangement joins TRBV4-1 to TRBJ2-7; perhaps TRBD1 as D (5 bases). From the germline J gene comes the end of the CDR3, since the read stops 3 residues before it. Germline CDR1 reads MGHRA; CDR2 reads YSYEKL. CDR3 length: 16 residues. Trimming left V 4 bases short and J 0 bases short, with 16 bases between.